The T cell receptor (beta chain) described here comes from a study of cytomegalovirus exposure and HLA in healthy donors. The study, taken as a whole, reports: Sequencing likely generated an artifact that appeared as a cluster of highly shared sequence variants. Three chains linked to CMV were shown in vitro to be specific for CMV antigens. Later, an analysis showed that TCR beta chains associated with HLA were more clonally expanded than others that were equally common.

This PCR relied on a set of 60 Vbeta primers and 13 Jbeta primers. In the original analysis: In a later analysis, of tens of millions of unique beta chains, roughly 9.9 million appeared in at least two donors. Libraries were prepared by immunoSEQ multiplex PCR; TCRdb keeps only in-frame clonotypes and omits some of them. V and J calls and clone size follow that table, whereas D and trimming were derived from the DNA. This sample yields some 150,000 clones, of which over 80% are seen a single time; 3% to 3.5% belongs to the top ten. This clone was observed once. Antigen unknown. This CDR3 region has 16 residues.

J is TRBJ1-6 and V is TRBV21-1. TRBV21-1 is a recognized pseudogene. This TCR derives from a male donor in good health and CMV-seronegative. Sequenced input: PBMCs. CDR3 residues: CASGGETAGYNSPLHF. DNA of the CDR3: TGTGCCAGTGGTGGGGAGACGGCGGGGTATAATTCACCCCTCCACTTT.